This TCR beta chain is from a study of regulatory T cells in long-lasting Graves disease. Noted time point: newly diagnosed GD, antithyroid drugs for less than 3 months. RNA isolated from PBMCs was used to make the TCR library. Diagnosing Graves' disease relied on the American Thyroid Association guidelines. Libraries of TCR beta came from iRepertoire HTBI primers plus Arm-PCR of CDR3 regions. From the multiplex PCR reads, TCRdb called clonotypes with MiXCR, one entry per CDR3 protein. In the table there are around 420,000 distinct CDR3 sequences, about 15% of which are singletons. This clonotype occurred a few times. This CDR3 has 14 residues. V was trimmed by 0 bases and J by 4 bases, leaving 9 bases between them. Germline CDR1 and CDR2: LGHNA and YSLEER. The same specimen was also included in a second study, on T cells in Graves' hyperthyroidism and ophthalmopathy. That source adds: Over 18 months, lack of ophthalmopathy progression marked Graves' hyperthyroidism as stable. Diagnostic decisions used clinical symptoms, serum thyroxine and TRAb, thyroid ultrasound and orbital computed tomography. Blood also contained most expanded thyroid clonotypes above 0.001.

The receptor was isolated from a woman between 35 and 50 years old with Graves disease. This chain connects TRBV4-3 to TRBJ1-2; D is possibly TRBD1 (5 bases). Sequencing used peripheral blood mononuclear cells (PBMCs), obtained at new diagnosis, from a patient treated with antithyroid drugs. CDR3 sequence reads: CASSQEQGSYGYTF. The CDR3 bases are TGCGCCAGCAGCCAAGAGCAGGGTTCCTATGGCTACACCTTC.